This note documents a single T cell receptor beta chain sequence. Allocation to cohorts depended on clinical history reported by the participants. V shed 3 bases and J 7 bases; nucleotides not matched to a gene: 7. Germline CDR1 reads WNHNN; CDR2 reads SYGVQD (reference sequence). The CDR3 contains 15 residues. These data belong to a study of blood T cell repertoires in COVID-19. Overall study: Samples came from the United States, Italy and Spain, spanning acute and convalescent COVID-19.

Produced via immunoSEQ multiplex PCR; TCRdb's table is partial and in-frame only. This sample yields around 190,000 clones, of which roughly 83% are seen a single time; about 5.6% belongs to the top ten. The rearrangement links TRBV10-1 to TRBJ2-2; 8 positions agree with TRBD1. This sequence originates from a middle-aged man with acute COVID-19. The sequenced sample was PBMCs or T cells enriched from blood (not recorded which). CDR3 loop: CASSDAGGVLGELFF. CDR3 in DNA: TGCGCCAGCAGTGATGCAGGGGGCGTCCTCGGGGAGCTGTTTTTT.